The rows below give T cell receptor beta chains drawn from one sample of a study of low-dose radiotherapy and immunotherapy resistance in tumors. TCRdb re-called the reads through MiXCR, storing one row per CDR3 protein. The sample includes under 95,000 distinct CDR3 sequences, roughly 17% of them seen just once. The source material was PBMCs, sampled after low-dose radiotherapy plus immunotherapy. These receptor sequences come from a male donor with prostate cancer. Each CDR3 is given with its conserved first and last residue.

17	TRBV3-1	TRBJ1-6	CASSQGGPGQVGGALHF
13	TRBV6-5	TRBJ2-7	CASRTSGRGEQYF
14	TRBV28	TRBJ2-3	CASSPQAGRDTQYF
13	TRBV5-1	TRBJ2-2	CASSQGNTGELFF
14	TRBV7-2	TRBJ2-5	CASSFALGGETQYF
15	TRBV6-5	TRBJ1-1	CASRIGGILNTEAFF
13	TRBV29-1	TRBJ2-3	CSTGADSTDTQYF
18	TRBV28	TRBJ2-7	CASSPTRLAGWLSYEQYF
13	TRBV19	TRBJ2-7	CASSTTGSYEQYF
16	TRBV27	TRBJ1-1	CASSRTRDIRFAEAFF
16	TRBV5-1	TRBJ2-5	CASSWGTGVSGETQYF
16	TRBV7-9	TRBJ1-5	CASSPKGLLNNQPQHF
15	TRBV7-2	TRBJ1-4	CASSLVAGPNEKLFF
13	TRBV10-3	TRBJ2-5	CAISEGGLGTQYF
14	TRBV9	TRBJ2-1	CASSAQVREDEQFF
16	TRBV7-2	TRBJ2-5	CASSLVPAVVQETQYF
14	TRBV20-1	TRBJ1-5	CSAREGGRSQPQHF
14	TRBV12-3/TRBV12-4	TRBJ1-6	CASHAEGGGSPLHF
18	TRBV6-5	TRBJ2-2	CASSYSRTGGETTGELFF
16	TRBV28	TRBJ2-1	CASSPNSGTVYNEQFF
15	TRBV20-1	TRBJ1-1	CSARDLGGVNTEAFF
14	TRBV20-1	TRBJ2-5	CSASDRGSQETQYF
12	TRBV20-1	TRBJ2-7	CSAPRSSYEQYF
15	TRBV28	TRBJ2-1	CASSPSGRFYNEQFF
16	TRBV12-3/TRBV12-4	TRBJ2-3	CASRSQGAGRQYTQYF
13	TRBV12-3/TRBV12-4	TRBJ2-7	CASNSGRGYEQYF
13	TRBV24-1	TRBJ1-5	CATSLGGEGPQHF
18	TRBV7-2	TRBJ2-1	CASSLRGLAGGLSNEQFF
14	TRBV19	TRBJ2-7	CASSGPSGSYEQYF
15	TRBV15	TRBJ2-1	CATSRDDGSYNEQFF
14	TRBV28	TRBJ2-7	CASSSLPASYEQYF
15	TRBV5-5	TRBJ2-3	CASSLEEYSTDTQYF
13	TRBV7-8	TRBJ2-1	CASSFGTRETQFF
16	TRBV7-2	TRBJ2-5	CASSFPSREELETQYF
16	TRBV19	TRBJ2-1	CASSKGLADDYNEQFF
14	TRBV27	TRBJ2-1	CASSLGADYNEQFF
19	TRBV4-2	TRBJ2-1	CASSQEGAWVYSSYNEQFF
17	TRBV7-2	TRBJ2-1	CASSFGLAGVGNNEQFF
14	TRBV19	TRBJ1-2	CASSITSAGAGYTF
14	TRBV9	TRBJ2-1	CASSVEAAYNEQFF
14	TRBV3-1	TRBJ1-2	CASSQAGKVEGYTF
14	TRBV5-1	TRBJ1-1	CASSEGLGNTEAFF
13	TRBV28	TRBJ1-2	CASSLNGDYGYTF
15	TRBV10-3	TRBJ1-5	CAISESRTSNQPQHF
16	TRBV7-2	TRBJ1-1	CASSRYRAVGSTEAFF
15	TRBV5-4	TRBJ1-3	CASSLKGLGGNTIYF